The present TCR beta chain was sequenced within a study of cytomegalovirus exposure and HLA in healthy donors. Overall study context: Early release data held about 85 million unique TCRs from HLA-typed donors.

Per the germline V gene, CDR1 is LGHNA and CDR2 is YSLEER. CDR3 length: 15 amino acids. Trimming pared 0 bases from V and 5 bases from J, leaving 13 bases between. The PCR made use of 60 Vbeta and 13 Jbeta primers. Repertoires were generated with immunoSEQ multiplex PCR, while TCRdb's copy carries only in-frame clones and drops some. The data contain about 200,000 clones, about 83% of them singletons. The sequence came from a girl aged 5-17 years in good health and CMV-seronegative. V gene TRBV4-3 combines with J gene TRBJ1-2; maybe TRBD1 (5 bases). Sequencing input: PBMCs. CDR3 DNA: TGCGCCAGCAGCCAAGACGTGGCGACAGCATATGGCTACACCTTC. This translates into CASSQDVATAYGYTF.